This entry is about one TCR beta chain. Its antigen is as yet unknown. Germline V gene data show CDR1 as DFQATT and CDR2 as SNEGSKA (reference sequence). The CDR3 contains 16 residues. Trimming removed 3 bases from V and 1 base from J, with 19 bases in between. This entry comes from a study of T-cell memory formation after mild COVID-19. About the study: Largely donor-specific TCR clusters were found. Study-wide results and caveats: Some clones that responded turned up in pre-infection memory, which suggests that cross-reactive memory joined in.

Amplification by 5'RACE using constant-segment primers produced TCR alpha and TCR beta cDNA libraries that carried sample barcodes and UMIs. A single record per CDR3 protein comes from TCRdb applying MiXCR to the 5' RACE reads. The table has 130,000 to 150,000 distinct CDR3 sequences, under 25% seen once. Sequencing used PBMCs or a T cell subset sorted from them (not recorded which). This chain uses TRBV20-1 with TRBJ2-7, with D perhaps matching TRBD1 (6 bases). This TCR came from an adult woman who had mild COVID-19 (a few samples of this study predate the infection). Cell type and time point are not known. The CDR3 DNA reads as TGCAGTGCTAGGCCTCTGGACAGTGGGCCATCCTACGAGCAGTACTTC. Amino acids: CSARPLDSGPSYEQYF.